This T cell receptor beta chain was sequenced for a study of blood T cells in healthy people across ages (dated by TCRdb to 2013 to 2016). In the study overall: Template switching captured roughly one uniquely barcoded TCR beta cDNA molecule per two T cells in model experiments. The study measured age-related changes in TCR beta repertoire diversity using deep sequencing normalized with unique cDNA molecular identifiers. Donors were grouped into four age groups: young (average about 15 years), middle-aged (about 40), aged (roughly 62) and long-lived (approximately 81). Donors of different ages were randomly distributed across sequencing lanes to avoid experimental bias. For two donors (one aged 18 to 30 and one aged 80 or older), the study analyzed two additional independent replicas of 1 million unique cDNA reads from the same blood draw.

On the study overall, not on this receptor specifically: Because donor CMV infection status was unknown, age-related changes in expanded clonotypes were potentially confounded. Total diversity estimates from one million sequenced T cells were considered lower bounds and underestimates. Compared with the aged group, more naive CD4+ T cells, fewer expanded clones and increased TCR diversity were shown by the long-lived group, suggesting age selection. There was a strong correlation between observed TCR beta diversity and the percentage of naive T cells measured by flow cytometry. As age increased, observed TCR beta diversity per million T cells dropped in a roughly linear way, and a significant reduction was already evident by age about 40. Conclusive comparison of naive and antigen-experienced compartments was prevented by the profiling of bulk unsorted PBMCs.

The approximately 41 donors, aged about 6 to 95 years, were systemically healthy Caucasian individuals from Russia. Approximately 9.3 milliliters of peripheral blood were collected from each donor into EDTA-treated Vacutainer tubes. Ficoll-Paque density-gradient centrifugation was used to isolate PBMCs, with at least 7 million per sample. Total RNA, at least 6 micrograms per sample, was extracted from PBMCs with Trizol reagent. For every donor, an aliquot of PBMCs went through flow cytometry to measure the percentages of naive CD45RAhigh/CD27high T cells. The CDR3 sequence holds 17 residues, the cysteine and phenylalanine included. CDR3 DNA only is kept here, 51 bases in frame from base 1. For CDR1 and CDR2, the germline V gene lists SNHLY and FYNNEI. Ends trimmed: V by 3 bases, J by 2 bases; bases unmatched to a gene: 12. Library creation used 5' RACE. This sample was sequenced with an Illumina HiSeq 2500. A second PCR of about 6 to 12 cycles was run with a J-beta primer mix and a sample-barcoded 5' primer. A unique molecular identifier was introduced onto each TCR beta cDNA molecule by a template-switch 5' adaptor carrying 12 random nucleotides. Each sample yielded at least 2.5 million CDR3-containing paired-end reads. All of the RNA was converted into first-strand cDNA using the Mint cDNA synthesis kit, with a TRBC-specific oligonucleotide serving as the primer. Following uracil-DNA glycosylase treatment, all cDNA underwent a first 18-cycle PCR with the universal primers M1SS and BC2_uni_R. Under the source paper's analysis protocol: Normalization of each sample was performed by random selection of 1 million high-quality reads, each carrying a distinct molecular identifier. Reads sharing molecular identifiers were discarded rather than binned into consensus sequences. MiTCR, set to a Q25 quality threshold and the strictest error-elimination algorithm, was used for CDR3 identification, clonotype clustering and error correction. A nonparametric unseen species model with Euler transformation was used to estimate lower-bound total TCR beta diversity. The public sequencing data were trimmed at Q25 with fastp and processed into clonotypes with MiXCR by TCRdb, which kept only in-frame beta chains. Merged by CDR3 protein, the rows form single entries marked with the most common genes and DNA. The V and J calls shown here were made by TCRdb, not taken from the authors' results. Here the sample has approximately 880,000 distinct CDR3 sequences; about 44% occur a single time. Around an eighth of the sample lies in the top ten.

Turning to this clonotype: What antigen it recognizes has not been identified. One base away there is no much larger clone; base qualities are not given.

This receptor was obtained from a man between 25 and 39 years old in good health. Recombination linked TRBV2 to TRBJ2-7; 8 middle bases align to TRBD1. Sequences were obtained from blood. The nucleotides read TGTGCCAGCAGTGACCAACTCCAGGGGGCGAGGACCTACGAGCAGTACTTC. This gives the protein CASSDQLQGARTYEQYF.